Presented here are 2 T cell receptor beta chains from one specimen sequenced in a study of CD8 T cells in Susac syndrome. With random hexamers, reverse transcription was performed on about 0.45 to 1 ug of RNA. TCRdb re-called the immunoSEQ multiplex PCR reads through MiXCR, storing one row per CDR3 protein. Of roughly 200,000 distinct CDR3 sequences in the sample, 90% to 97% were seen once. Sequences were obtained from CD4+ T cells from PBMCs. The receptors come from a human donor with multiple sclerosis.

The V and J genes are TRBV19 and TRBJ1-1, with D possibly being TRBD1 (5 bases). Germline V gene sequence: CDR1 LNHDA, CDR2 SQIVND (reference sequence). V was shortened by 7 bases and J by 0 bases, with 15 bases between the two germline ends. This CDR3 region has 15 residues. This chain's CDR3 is CASNPGWGLNTEAFF. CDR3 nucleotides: TGTGCCAGTAACCCCGGTTGGGGCCTGAACACTGAAGCTTTCTTT.

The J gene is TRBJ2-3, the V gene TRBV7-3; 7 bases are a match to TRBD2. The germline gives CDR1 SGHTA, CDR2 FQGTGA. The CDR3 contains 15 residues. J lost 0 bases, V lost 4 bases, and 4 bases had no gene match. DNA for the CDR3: TGTGCCAGCAGCTCCCAGCGGGGCAGCACAGATACGCAGTATTTT. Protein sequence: CASSSQRGSTDTQYF. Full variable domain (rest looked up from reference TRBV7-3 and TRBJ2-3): GAGVSQTPSNKVTEKGKYVELRCDPISGHTALYWYRQSLGQGPEFLIYFQGTGAADDSGLPNDRFFAVRPEGSVSTLKIQRTERGDSAVYLCASSSQRGSTDTQYFGPGTRLTVL.